This T cell receptor beta chain was identified during a study of T cell responses to AZD1222 COVID-19 vaccine. Study in general: Second doses were pooled across both intervals (about 4 or about 12 weeks). Study findings and constraints: Nearly half of spike-specific TCRs reportedly go after variant regions that carry no mutations. There were mostly white British donors and more females than males, and clonal diversity was possibly underestimated. Repertoire sampling was restricted to post-peak T cell response timepoints.

Profiled with immunoSEQ multiplex PCR; TCRdb holds only in-frame clones, not every one. Among about 150,000 clones, about 92% were seen once, and the ten largest hold 7.5% to 9.5%. V was shortened by 3 bases and J by 3 bases, with 10 bases between the two germline ends. Germline loops: CDR1 SGHRS, CDR2 YFSETQ. CDR3 length equals 15 residues. Concerning this clone itself: Its target is not known.

The input for sequencing was peripheral blood, taken on day 0 of AZD1222 vaccination. The V and J genes are TRBV5-1 and TRBJ1-6; D gene ambiguous. The TCR originated in an adult in good health. The CDR3 DNA reads as TGCGCCAGCAGCTGGAACCGATACTATAATTCACCCCTCCACTTT. It is translated as CASSWNRYYNSPLHF.